What follows is one TCR beta chain and its context. The data derive from a study of blood T cell repertoires in COVID-19. Trimming stripped 3 bases from V and 8 bases from J, with 11 bases between. This CDR3 is built from 13 residues. Germline loops: CDR1 LNHDA, CDR2 SQIVND (reference sequence). As handled by the study authors: Counts of nucleated cells, estimated from reference gene primer amplification, were obtained. This table comes from immunoSEQ multiplex PCR, and its TCRdb copy is limited to in-frame clones, with some not included. V, J and clone size are taken as reported in that table, and D and trimming were inferred from the DNA itself. The data contain about 120,000 clones, around 89% of them seen just once; the ten biggest clones take up 28%.

This TCR was recovered from a man between 70 and 80 years old with active or convalescent COVID-19. This sequence joins TRBV19 and TRBJ2-1; TRBD2 is a possible D gene (5 bases). Material: peripheral blood. Written as DNA, the CDR3 is TGTGCCAGTAGTATGCGGGCGAAGGATGAGCAGTTCTTC. Protein product: CASSMRAKDEQFF.